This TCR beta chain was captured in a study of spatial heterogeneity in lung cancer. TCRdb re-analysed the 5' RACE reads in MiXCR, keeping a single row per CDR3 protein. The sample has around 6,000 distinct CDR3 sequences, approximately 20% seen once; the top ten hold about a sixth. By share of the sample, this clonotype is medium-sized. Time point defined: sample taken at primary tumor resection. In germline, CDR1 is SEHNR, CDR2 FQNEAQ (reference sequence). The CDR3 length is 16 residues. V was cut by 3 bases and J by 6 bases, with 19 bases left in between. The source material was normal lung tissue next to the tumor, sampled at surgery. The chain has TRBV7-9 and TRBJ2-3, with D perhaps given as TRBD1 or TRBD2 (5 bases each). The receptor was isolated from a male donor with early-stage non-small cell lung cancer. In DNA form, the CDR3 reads TGTGCCAGCAGCTTGACGGGACGTCCGAAGGGGGATACGCAGTATTTT. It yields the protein CASSLTGRPKGDTQYF.